This T cell receptor (beta chain) was recorded in a study of metastatic and nonmetastatic thyroid tumors. Study information: The study looked at repertoires side by side in blood and in tumor or nodule tissue from malignant and benign thyroid patients. Findings of the study overall: Reportedly, malignant thyroid tumors had significantly higher TCR beta diversity than benign nodules, in blood and tumor.

At least ten counts were recorded for this clone. Its antigen is still unknown. Study processing details: The authors used CDR3 differences across clinicopathological groups to build a distant-metastasis classifier for papillary thyroid cancer. TCRdb re-called clones via MiXCR from the PCR reads. None of the V and J calls come from the authors' own analysis; TCRdb made them. The table shows approximately 74,000 clones, with approximately 15% occurring only once. Prior to thyroid surgery, none of the patients had received any treatment. The TCR originated in a male donor with papillary thyroid cancer or a benign thyroid nodule (not recorded which). Some clones in this sample may be carry-over from other donors' samples. The sequenced material came from blood.

For the CDR3, the DNA is TGTGCCAGTAGTAGACAATCGGGAACCGGGGAGCTGTTTTTT. Protein sequence: CASSRQSGTGELFF. The chain is built from TRBV19 and TRBJ2-2, with D possibly TRBD2 on 5 matching bases. The germline V gene encodes CDR1 LNHDA and CDR2 SQIVND (reference sequence). The CDR3 contains 14 residues. Trimming removed 4 bases at V and 5 bases at J, with 11 bases between.